Following are 6 T cell receptor beta chains from one sample sequenced in a study of identifying expanded T cells in peripheral blood. Assay: immunoSEQ multiplex PCR; the TCRdb copy retains only in-frame clones and omits some. The repertoire holds approximately 80,000 clones, just under 85% seen once, with 15% to 20% in the top ten. The sequenced sample consisted of blood. These receptors all stem from a person between 18 and 75 years old in good health.

This chain uses TRBV5-4 with TRBJ2-7, with 16 bases fitting TRBD2. The CDR3 is 18 residues long. The germline V gene has CDR1 SGHNT and CDR2 YYREEE (reference sequence). V lost 4 bases and J lost 6; bases outside the gene matches: 13. CDR3 amino acids: CASSPAGLAGGPSIEQYF. The CDR3 DNA reads TGTGCCAGCAGCCCAGCGGGACTAGCGGGAGGGCCCTCGATCGAGCAGTACTTC.

This chain links TRBV7-6 with TRBJ2-3, with D possibly matching TRBD2 (5 bases). From germline, CDR1 is SGHVS and CDR2 FNYEAQ. The V gene lost 9 bases and the J gene lost 0 bases, with 16 bases spanning the gap. This CDR3 has 15 residues. This CDR3 is CASSASRLSTDTQYF. The DNA for the CDR3 is TGTGCCAGTAGCGCGAGTCGACTTAGCACAGATACGCAGTATTTT.

This clone occurred once. V is TRBV11-3 and J is TRBJ2-3; D might be TRBD1 or TRBD2, each matching 6 bases. Trimming removed 5 bases at V and 6 bases at J, with 18 bases between. Germline lookup yields CDR1 SGHNT and CDR2 YENEEA. CDR3 size: 15 residues. The DNA of the CDR3 is TGTGCCAGCAGCCCAGTGGGGGGCTCCCTTGATACGCAGTATTTT. Its translation is CASSPVGGSLDTQYF.

The rearrangement uses TRBV7-2 and TRBJ2-3; 7 bases line up with TRBD1. V gave up 1 base and J gave up 1 base; unmatched junction bases: 2. Per the germline V gene, CDR1 is SGHTA and CDR2 is FQGNSA. CDR3 length equals 15 residues. CDR3 in amino acids: CASSLGQGGTDTQYF. The CDR3 DNA follows: TGTGCCAGCAGCTTAGGGCAGGGGGGCACAGATACGCAGTATTTT.

The J gene is TRBJ1-5, the V gene TRBV5-5, with D maybe TRBD1 (5 bases). Trimming cost V 4 bases and J 4 bases, with 15 bases left between them. Germline-derived CDR1 and CDR2 are SGHKS and YYEKEE (reference sequence). There are 15 residues in the CDR3. CDR3 amino acids: CASSRGGSWNQPQHF. The CDR3 nucleotides are TGTGCCAGCAGCCGGGGGGGAAGTTGGAATCAGCCCCAGCATTTT. Full variable domain (outside the CDR3, taken from reference TRBV5-5 and TRBJ1-5): DAGVTQSPTHLIKTRGQQVTLRCSPISGHKSVSWYQQVLGQGPQFIFQYYEKEERGRGNFPDRFSARQFPNYSSELNVNALLLGDSALYLCASSRGGSWNQPQHFGDGTRLSIL.

V and J are TRBV6-6 and TRBJ2-7; 11 nucleotides align to TRBD2. Germline values: CDR1 MNHNY, CDR2 SVGAGI (reference sequence). V shed 2 bases, J shed 3 bases, and the junction held 0 bases outside the gene matches. This CDR3 has 14 residues. The CDR3 bases are TGTGCCAGCAGTTACGGGACTAGCGGCTACGAGCAGTACTTC. Translation: CASSYGTSGYEQYF.